The present entry profiles one T cell receptor (beta chain) with its context. Its cognate antigen is unknown. RNA transcripts were the template for amplifying TCR beta CDR3 regions. First-round RT-PCR with HTBI primers amplified the TCR CDR3 region. TCRdb reprocessed the multiplex PCR reads with MiXCR, giving one entry per CDR3 protein. The sample contains hundreds of thousands of distinct CDR3 sequences, around 15% of which appear only once. The record originates from a study of T cells in Graves' hyperthyroidism and ophthalmopathy. Study results and caveats: Before onset, ophthalmopathy was predicted by the model a median roughly 6.4 months earlier.

The germline gives CDR1 LNHDA, CDR2 SQIVND (reference sequence). Trimming took 3 bases from V and 3 from J, leaving 8 bases between them. The CDR3 sequence is 13 residues long. Sequenced input: blood. This sequence originates from a woman in her thirties with Graves' hyperthyroidism. This chain connects TRBV19 to TRBJ2-5; D not certain. The CDR3 protein is CASSIAREETQYF. The CDR3 bases are TGTGCCAGTAGTATCGCCAGAGAAGAGACCCAGTACTTC.